This TCR beta chain was identified during a study of shared clonotypes between healthy human individuals. TCRdb's table, derived via immunoSEQ multiplex PCR, lists solely in-frame clones and lacks some. The sample has about 1.1 million clones, roughly 80% seen once. J was trimmed by 4 bases and V by 5 bases; bases with no gene match: 5. Germline CDR1 SNHLY, CDR2 FYNNEI. This CDR3 is 16 amino acids long. The rearrangement links TRBV2 to TRBJ2-6; 10 bases are shared with TRBD1. The source is a man younger than 35 in good health. Some clones in this sample may be carry-over from other donors' samples. Sequenced sample: memory CD4+ T cells from PBMCs. Sample subset: CD45RA-negative fraction. CDR3 sequence: CASSTGQGSGANVLTF. CDR3 in DNA: TGTGCCAGCAGTACGGGACAGGGGTCGGGGGCCAACGTCCTGACTTTC.